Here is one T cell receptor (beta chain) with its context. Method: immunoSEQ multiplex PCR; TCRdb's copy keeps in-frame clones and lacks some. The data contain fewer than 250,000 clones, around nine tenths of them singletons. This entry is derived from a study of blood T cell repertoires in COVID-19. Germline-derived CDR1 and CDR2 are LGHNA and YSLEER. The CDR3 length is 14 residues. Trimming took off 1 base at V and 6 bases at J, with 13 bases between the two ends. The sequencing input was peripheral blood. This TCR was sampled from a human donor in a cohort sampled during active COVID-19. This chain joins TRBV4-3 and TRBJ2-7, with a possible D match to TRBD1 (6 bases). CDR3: CASSQVVGAAEQYF. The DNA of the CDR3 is TGCGCCAGCAGCCAAGTTGTGGGGGCCGCCGAGCAGTACTTC.